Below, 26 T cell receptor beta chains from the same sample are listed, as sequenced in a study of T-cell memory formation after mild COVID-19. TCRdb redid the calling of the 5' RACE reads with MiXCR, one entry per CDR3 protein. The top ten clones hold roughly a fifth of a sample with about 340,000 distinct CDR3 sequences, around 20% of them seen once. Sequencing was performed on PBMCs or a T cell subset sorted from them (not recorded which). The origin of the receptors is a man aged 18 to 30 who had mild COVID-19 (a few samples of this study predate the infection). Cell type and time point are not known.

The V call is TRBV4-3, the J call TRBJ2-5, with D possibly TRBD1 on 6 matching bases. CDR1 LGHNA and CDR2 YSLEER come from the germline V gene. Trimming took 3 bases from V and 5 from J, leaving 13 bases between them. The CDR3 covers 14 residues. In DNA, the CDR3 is TGCGCCAGCAGCCAGAACAGGGTCGTCGAGACCCAGTACTTC. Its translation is CASSQNRVVETQYF.

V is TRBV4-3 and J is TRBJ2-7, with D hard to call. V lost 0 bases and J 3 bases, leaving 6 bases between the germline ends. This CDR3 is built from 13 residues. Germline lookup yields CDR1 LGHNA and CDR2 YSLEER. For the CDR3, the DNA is TGCGCCAGCAGCCAAGAGTCCGGCTACGAGCAGTACTTC. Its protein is CASSQESGYEQYF.

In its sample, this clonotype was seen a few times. The CDR3 DNA reads as TGTGCCAGCAGCCAATGGGGGGAAGAGACCCAGTACTTC. It encodes CASSQWGEETQYF. The chain links TRBV14 to TRBJ2-5, with D tentatively TRBD2 (6 bases). Germline V lookup: CDR1 SGHDN, CDR2 FVKESK. The CDR3 spans 13 residues. Trimming cost V 2 bases and J 3 bases, with 7 bases left between them. Variable domain in full (rest from reference TRBV14 and TRBJ2-5): EAGVTQFPSHSVIEKGQTVTLRCDPISGHDNLYWYRRVMGKEIKFLLHFVKESKQDESGMPNNRFLAERTGGTYSTLKVQPAELEDSGVYFCASSQWGEETQYFGPGTRLLVL.

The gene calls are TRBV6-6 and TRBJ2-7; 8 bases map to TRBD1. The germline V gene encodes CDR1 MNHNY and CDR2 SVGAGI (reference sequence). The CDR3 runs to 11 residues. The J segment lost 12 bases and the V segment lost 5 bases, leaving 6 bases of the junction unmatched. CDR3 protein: CASSIPGQVYV. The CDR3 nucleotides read TGTGCCAGCAGTATCCCGGGACAGGTGTACGTC.

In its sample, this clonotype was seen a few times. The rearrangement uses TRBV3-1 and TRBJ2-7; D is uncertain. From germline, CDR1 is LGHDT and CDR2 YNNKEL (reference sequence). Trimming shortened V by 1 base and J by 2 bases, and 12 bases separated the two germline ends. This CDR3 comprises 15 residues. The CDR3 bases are TGTGCCAGCAGCCAAGGGGTAACGGCAACCTACGAGCAGTACGTC. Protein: CASSQGVTATYEQYV.

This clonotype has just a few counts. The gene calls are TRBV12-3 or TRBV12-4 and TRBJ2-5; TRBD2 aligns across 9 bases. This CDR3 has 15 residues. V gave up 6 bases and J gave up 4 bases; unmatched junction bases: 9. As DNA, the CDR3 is TGTGCCAGCAGACACAGCGGGGGGCGGAGAGAGACCCAGTACTTC. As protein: CASRHSGGRRETQYF.

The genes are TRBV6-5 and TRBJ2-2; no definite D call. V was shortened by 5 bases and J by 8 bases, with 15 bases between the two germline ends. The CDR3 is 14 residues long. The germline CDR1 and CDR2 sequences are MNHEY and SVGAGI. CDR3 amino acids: CASSHNHLLGELFF. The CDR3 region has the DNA TGTGCCAGCAGTCACAATCATCTACTAGGGGAGCTGTTTTTT.

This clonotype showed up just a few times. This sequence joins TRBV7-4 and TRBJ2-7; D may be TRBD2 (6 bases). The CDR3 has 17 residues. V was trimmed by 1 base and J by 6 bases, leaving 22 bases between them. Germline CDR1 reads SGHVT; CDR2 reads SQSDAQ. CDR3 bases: TGTGCCAGCAGCTTAGAGGGTCTGGGCTGGCGGGGATGCGAGCAGTACGTC. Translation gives CASSLEGLGWRGCEQYV.

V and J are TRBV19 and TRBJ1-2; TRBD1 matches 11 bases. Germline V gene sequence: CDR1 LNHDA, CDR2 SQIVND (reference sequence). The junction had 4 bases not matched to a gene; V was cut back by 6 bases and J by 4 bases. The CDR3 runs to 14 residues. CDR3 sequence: CASSTGQGVYGYTF. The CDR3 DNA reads TGTGCCAGTAGCACGGGACAGGGGGTCTATGGCTACACCTTC.

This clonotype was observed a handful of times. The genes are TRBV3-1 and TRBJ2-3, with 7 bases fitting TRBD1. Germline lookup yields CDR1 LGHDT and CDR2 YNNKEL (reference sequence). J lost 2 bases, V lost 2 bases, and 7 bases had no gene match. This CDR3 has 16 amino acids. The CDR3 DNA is TGTGCCAGCAGCCAACGCCAGGGGGTCTTCACAGATACGCAGTATTTT. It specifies CASSQRQGVFTDTQYF.

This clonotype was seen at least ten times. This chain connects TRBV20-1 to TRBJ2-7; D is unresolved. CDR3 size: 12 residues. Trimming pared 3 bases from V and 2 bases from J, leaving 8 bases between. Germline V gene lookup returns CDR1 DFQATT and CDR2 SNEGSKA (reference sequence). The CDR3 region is CSARGPAYEQYV. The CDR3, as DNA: TGCAGTGCTAGGGGTCCAGCCTACGAGCAGTACGTC.

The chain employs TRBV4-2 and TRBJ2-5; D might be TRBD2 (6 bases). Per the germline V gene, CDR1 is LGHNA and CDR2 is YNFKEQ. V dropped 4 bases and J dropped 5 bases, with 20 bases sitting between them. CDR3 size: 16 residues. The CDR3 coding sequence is TGTGCCAGCAGCCGCCCTGTGCGGGGTGGCGATGAGACCCAGTACTTC. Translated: CASSRPVRGGDETQYF.

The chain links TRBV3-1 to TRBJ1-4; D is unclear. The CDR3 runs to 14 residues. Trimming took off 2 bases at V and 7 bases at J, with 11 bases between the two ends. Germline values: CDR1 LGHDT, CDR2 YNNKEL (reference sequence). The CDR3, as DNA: TGTGCCAGCAGCCAAAACAGTCGGGGTGAAAAACTGTTTTTT. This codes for CASSQNSRGEKLFF.

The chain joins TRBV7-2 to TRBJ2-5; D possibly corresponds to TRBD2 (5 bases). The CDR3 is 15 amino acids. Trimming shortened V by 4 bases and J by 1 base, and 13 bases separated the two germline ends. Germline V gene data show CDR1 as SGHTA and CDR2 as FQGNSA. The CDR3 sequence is CASSWRAGLQETQYF. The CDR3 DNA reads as TGTGCCAGCAGCTGGCGGGCAGGCCTCCAAGAGACCCAGTACTTC.

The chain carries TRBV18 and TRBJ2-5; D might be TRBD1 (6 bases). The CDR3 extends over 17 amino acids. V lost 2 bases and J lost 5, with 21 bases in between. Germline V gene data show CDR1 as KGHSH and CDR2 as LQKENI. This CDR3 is CASSPRSASGTGETQYF. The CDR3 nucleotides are TGTGCCAGCTCACCAAGGTCTGCCAGCGGTACAGGGGAGACCCAGTACTTC.

The CDR3 sequence: CASSPTLRGTNEKLFF. The CDR3 nucleotides read TGTGCCAGCAGTCCCACCCTCAGGGGGACGAATGAAAAACTGTTTTTT. This chain joins TRBV6-5 and TRBJ1-4; 7 nucleotides match TRBD1. CDR3 length: 16 residues. The germline gives CDR1 MNHEY, CDR2 SVGAGI. V shed 5 bases, J shed 5 bases, and the junction held 11 bases outside the gene matches.

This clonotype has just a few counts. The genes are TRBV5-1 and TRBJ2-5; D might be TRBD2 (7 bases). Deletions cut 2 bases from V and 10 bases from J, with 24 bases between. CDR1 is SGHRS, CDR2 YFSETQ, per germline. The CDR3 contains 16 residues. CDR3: CASSFGGARATPDQYF. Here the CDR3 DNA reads TGCGCCAGCAGCTTTGGGGGGGCTCGAGCCACCCCGGACCAGTACTTC.

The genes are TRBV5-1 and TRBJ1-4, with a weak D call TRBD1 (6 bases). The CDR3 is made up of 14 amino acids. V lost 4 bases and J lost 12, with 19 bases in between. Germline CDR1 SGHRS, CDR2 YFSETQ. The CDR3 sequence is CASSLGGGAAELFF. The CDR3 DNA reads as TGCGCCAGCAGCCTAGGGGGGGGCGCGGCAGAACTGTTTTTT. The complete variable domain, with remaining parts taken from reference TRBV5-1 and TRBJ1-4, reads KAGVTQTPRYLIKTRGQQVTLSCSPISGHRSVSWYQQTPGQGLQFLFEYFSETQRNKGNFPGRFSGRQFSNSRSEMNVSTLELGDSALYLCASSLGGGAAELFFGSGTQLSVL.

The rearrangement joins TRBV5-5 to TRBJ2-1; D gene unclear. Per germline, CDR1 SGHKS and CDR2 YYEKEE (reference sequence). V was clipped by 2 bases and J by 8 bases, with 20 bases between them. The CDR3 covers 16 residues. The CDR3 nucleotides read TGTGCCAGCAGCTTCGGGTCTTTCACATGGGTAGATGAGCAGTTCTTC. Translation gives CASSFGSFTWVDEQFF.

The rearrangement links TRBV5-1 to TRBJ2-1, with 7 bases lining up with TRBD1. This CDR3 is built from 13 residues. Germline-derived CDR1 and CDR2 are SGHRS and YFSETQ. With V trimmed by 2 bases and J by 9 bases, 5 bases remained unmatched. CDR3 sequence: CASSFAQGFEQFF. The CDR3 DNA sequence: TGCGCCAGCAGCTTCGCACAGGGGTTTGAGCAGTTCTTC.

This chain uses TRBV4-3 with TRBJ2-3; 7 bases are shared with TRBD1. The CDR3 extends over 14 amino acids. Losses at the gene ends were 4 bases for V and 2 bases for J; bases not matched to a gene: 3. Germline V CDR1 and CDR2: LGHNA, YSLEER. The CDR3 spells CASSRDRDTDTQYF. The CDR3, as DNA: TGCGCCAGCAGCCGGGACAGAGACACAGATACGCAGTATTTT.

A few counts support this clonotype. CDR3 loop: CASSYHRRGSEAFF. CDR3 coding DNA: TGTGCCAGCAGTTACCATCGACGGGGCTCTGAAGCTTTCTTT. The chain has TRBV6-2 or TRBV6-3 and TRBJ1-1, with D maybe TRBD1 (5 bases). The V and J ends lost 2 bases and 6 bases respectively, with 13 bases between them. CDR3 length equals 14 residues. The germline CDR1 and CDR2 sequences are MNHEY and SVGEGT.

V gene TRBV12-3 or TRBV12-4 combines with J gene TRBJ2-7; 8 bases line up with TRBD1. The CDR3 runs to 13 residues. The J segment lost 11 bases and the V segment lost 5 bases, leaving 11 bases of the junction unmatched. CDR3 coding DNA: TGTGCCAGCAGTAGAACCCAGACAGGGGTGGAGTACTTC. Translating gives CASSRTQTGVEYF.

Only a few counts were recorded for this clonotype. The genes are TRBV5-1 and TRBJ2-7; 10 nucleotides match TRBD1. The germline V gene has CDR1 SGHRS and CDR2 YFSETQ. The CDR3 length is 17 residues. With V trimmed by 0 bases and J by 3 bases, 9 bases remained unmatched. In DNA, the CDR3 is TGCGCCAGCAGCTTGGGTTACGACAGGGGGCGAAACTACGAGCAGTACTTC. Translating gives CASSLGYDRGRNYEQYF. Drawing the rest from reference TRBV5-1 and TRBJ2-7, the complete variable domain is KAGVTQTPRYLIKTRGQQVTLSCSPISGHRSVSWYQQTPGQGLQFLFEYFSETQRNKGNFPGRFSGRQFSNSRSEMNVSTLELGDSALYLCASSLGYDRGRNYEQYFGPGTRLTVT.

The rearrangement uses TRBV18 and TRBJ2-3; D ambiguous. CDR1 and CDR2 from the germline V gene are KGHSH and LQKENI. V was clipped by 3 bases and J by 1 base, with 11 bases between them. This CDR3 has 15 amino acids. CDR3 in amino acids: CASSPVSLGTDTQYF. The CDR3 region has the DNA TGTGCCAGCTCACCCGTTTCTCTAGGCACAGATACGCAGTATTTT. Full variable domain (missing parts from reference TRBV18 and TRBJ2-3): NAGVMQNPRHLVRRRGQEARLRCSPMKGHSHVYWYRQLPEEGLKFMVYLQKENIIDESGMPKERFSAEFPKEGPSILRIQQVVRGDSAAYFCASSPVSLGTDTQYFGPGTRLTVL.

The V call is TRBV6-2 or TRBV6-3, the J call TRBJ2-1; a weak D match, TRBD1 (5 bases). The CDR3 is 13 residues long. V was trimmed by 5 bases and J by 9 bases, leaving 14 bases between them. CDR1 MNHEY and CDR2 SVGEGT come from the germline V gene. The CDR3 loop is CASSPGGAAEQFF. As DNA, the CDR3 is TGTGCCAGCAGTCCGGGTGGGGCCGCTGAGCAGTTCTTC.